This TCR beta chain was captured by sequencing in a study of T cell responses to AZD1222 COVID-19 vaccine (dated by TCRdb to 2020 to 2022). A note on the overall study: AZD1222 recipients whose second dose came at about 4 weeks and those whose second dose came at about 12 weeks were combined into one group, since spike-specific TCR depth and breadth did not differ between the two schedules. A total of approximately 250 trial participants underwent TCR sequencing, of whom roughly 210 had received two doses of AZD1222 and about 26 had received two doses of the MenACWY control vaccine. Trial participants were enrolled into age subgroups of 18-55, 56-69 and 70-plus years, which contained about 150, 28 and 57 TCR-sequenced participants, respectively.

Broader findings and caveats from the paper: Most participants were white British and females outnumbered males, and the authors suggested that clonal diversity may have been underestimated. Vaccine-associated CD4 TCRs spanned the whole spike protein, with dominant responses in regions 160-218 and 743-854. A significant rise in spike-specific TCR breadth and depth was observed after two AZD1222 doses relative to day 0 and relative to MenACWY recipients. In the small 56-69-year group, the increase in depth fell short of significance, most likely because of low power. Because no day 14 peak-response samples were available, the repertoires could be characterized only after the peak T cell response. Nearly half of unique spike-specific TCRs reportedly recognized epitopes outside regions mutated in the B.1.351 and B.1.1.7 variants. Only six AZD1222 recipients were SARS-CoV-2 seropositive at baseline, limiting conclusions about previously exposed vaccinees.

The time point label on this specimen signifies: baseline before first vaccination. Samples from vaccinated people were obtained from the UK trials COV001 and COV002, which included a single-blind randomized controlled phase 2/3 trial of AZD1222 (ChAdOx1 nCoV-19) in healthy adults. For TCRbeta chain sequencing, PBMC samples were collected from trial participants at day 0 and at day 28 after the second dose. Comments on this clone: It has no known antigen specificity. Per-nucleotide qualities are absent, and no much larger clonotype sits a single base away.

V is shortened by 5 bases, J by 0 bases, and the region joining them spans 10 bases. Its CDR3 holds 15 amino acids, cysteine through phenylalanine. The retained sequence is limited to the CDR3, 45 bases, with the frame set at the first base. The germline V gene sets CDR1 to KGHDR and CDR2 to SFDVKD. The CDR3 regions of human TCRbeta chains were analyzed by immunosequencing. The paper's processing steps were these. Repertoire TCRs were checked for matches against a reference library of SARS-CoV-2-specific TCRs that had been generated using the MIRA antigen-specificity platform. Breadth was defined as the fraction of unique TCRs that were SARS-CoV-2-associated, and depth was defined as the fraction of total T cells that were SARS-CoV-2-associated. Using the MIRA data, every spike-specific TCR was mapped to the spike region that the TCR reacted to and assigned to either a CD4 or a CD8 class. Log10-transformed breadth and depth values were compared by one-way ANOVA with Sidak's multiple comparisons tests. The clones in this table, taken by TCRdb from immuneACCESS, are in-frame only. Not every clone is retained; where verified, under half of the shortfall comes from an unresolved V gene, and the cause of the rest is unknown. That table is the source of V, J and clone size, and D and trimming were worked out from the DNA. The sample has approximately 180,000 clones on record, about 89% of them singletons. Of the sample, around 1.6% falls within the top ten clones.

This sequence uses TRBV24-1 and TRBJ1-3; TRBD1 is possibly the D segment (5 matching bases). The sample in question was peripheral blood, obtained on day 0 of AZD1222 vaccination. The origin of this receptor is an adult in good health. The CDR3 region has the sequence CATSGGTASGNTIYF. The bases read TGTGCCACCAGTGGCGGGACGGCCTCTGGAAACACCATATATTTT.